Shown below are 7 T cell receptor beta chains from a single sample sequenced in a study of breast tumors, draining lymph nodes, adjacent tissues (dated by TCRdb to the mid-2010s). The receptor library was made with multiplex PCR. Sequenced using an Illumina HiSeq 2000. Through fastp at Q25 and MiXCR, TCRdb rebuilt clones from the public reads, retaining in-frame beta chains. Rows with one shared CDR3 protein collapse into an entry with the most common genes and DNA. In all, the sample holds fewer than 300,000 distinct CDR3 sequences, and about a third of those were seen once. In total, the top ten clones hold 1.2% to 1.5% of the sample. Lymph node samples were obtained from the axillary draining lymph nodes of breast cancer patients. The sequenced sample consisted of axillary lymph node tissue. The receptors derive from a female donor with breast cancer. Some clones in this sample may be carry-over from other donors' samples.

DNA for the CDR3: TGTGCCAGCAGACCCCGGGGGAGCGGGGCGACCTACGAGCAGTACTTC. Protein sequence: CASRPRGSGATYEQYF. The chain recombines TRBV28 with TRBJ2-7, with 7 bases fitting TRBD2. V gave up 6 bases and J gave up 2 bases; unmatched junction bases: 13. CDR1 and CDR2 from the germline V gene are MDHEN and SYDVKM. CDR3 length: 16 amino acids.

For the CDR3, the DNA is TGTGCCAGCAGCGTTAGCCCTACAGATACGCAGTTCTTC. Its protein is CASSVSPTDTQFF. The rearrangement links TRBV9 to TRBJ2-1, with D hard to call. This CDR3 comprises 13 residues. V lost 2 bases, J lost 12 bases, and 15 bases lay in between. Germline CDR1 is SGDLS and CDR2 is YYNGEE.

This clonotype was seen ten or more times. The chain combines TRBV3-1 with TRBJ2-1; TRBD2 aligns across 10 bases. V shed 2 bases, J shed 9 bases, and the junction held 10 bases outside the gene matches. Germline V gene data show CDR1 as LGHDT and CDR2 as YNNKEL (reference sequence). The CDR3 has 16 amino acids. The CDR3 sequence is CASSQKNSGRAVEQFF. CDR3 bases: TGTGCCAGCAGCCAAAAAAACAGCGGGAGGGCCGTTGAGCAGTTCTTC.

This clonotype was recorded only once. V and J are TRBV20-1 and TRBJ2-7; 10 bases agree with TRBD1. The CDR3 is 15 amino acids. Germline V gene lookup returns CDR1 DFQATT and CDR2 SNEGSKA (reference sequence). This chain's CDR3 is CSARSGDRGSHEQYV. In DNA form, the CDR3 reads TGTAGTGCTAGATCGGGGGACAGGGGAAGCCACGAGCAGTACGTC.

This clonotype was counted a few times. The chain combines TRBV18 with TRBJ2-5; possibly TRBD1 or TRBD2 for D (7 bases each). Per the germline V gene, CDR1 is KGHSH and CDR2 is LQKENI. Trimming stripped 2 bases from V and 0 bases from J, with 28 bases between. The CDR3 has 21 amino acids. The CDR3 DNA reads as TGTGCCAGCTCACCATTTGGGAGAGGGGGCTTCTCGAGCGGGGACCAAGAGACCCAGTACTTC. It specifies CASSPFGRGGFSSGDQETQYF.

In this sample, this clonotype turned up many times. This rearrangement joins TRBV9 to TRBJ2-6; possible D gene TRBD1, 7 bases. Trimming shortened V by 3 bases and J by 2 bases, and 15 bases separated the two germline ends. Germline V CDR1 and CDR2: SGDLS, YYNGEE. The CDR3 length is 17 residues. In DNA, the CDR3 is TGTGCCAGCAGCGCCAGCCTCAGGGGGGCTGGGGCCAACGTCCTGACTTTC. The encoded protein is CASSASLRGAGANVLTF.

There are many counts of this clonotype. The rearrangement links TRBV14 to TRBJ2-2; unclear D gene. Germline V gene lookup returns CDR1 SGHDN and CDR2 FVKESK. This CDR3 comprises 13 residues. Trimming took 1 base from V and 8 from J, leaving 8 bases between them. The CDR3 loop is CASSQAVGGELFF. The CDR3 DNA follows: TGTGCCAGCAGCCAAGCGGTTGGGGGGGAGCTGTTTTTT.